These 9 T cell receptor beta chains were all obtained from the same sample, sequenced in a study of beta chain features in type 1 diabetes listed by TCRdb under 2018. For these receptors, no antigen is known. On the study overall, not on this receptor specifically: In all four CD4+ subsets, TCRB CDR3 length was moderately but significantly shorter in type 1 diabetes patients.

Libraries were built with the immunoSEQ multiplex PCR assay. The entire amount of isolated RNA was reverse transcribed using the High Capacity cDNA Reverse Transcription Kit, so the sequenced TCRB transcripts were expressed ones. The immuneACCESS repertoire file appears here via TCRdb, limited to in-frame rearrangements. These files lack a portion of the clones; in checked studies, under half of the deficit traces to unresolved V genes, and the cause of the others is not known. In this sample the table shows some 120,000 clones, 15% to 20% of which occur a single time. Roughly 2.6% of the sample belongs to the ten largest clones. Sequenced input: central memory CD4+ T cells from blood. These receptor sequences come from a young man with type 1 diabetes.

V gene TRBV7-2 combines with J gene TRBJ2-5; D is uncertain. The V gene lost 5 bases and the J gene lost 5 bases, with 12 bases spanning the gap. The V gene's germline CDR1 is SGHTA and CDR2 FQGNSA. The CDR3 covers 13 residues. CDR3 in amino acids: CASSLNIGETQYF. Written as DNA, the CDR3 is TGTGCCAGCAGCCTCAACATTGGCGAGACCCAGTACTTC.

The rearrangement joins TRBV30 to TRBJ1-2, with no clear D. The CDR3 totals 12 residues. Germline V gene data show CDR1 as GTSNPN and CDR2 as SVGIG (reference sequence). V lost 8 bases to trimming and J lost 4 bases, with 14 bases between them. This chain's CDR3 is CAGGQATYGYTF. CDR3 in DNA: TGTGCCGGAGGCCAAGCGACCTATGGCTACACCTTC.

CDR3 in amino acids: CASSLTFSNTGELFF. The DNA for the CDR3 is TGTGCCAGCAGCTTGACATTTTCTAACACCGGGGAGCTGTTTTTT. This rearrangement joins TRBV5-4 to TRBJ2-2, with no clear D. Trimming shortened V by 1 base and J by 2 bases, and 9 bases separated the two germline ends. The germline V gene has CDR1 SGHNT and CDR2 YYREEE (reference sequence). This CDR3 region has 15 residues.

The table lists this clone with a few counts. The chain employs TRBV4-1 and TRBJ2-3; 11 nucleotides agree with TRBD2. Unmatched junction bases numbered 6, after V lost 3 bases and J lost 1 base. This CDR3 comprises 17 residues. Germline lookup yields CDR1 MGHRA and CDR2 YSYEKL. The CDR3 here is CASSHPTSGRRTDTQYF. The CDR3 coding sequence is TGCGCCAGCAGCCACCCCACTAGCGGGAGACGCACAGATACGCAGTATTTT.

In this sample, this clone turned up a few times. This chain uses TRBV2 with TRBJ2-1; 8 bases line up with TRBD2. Germline CDR1 SNHLY, CDR2 FYNNEI. The CDR3 spans 18 residues. Unmatched junction bases numbered 15, after V lost 8 bases and J lost 0 bases. The CDR3 loop is CASGTTLTSGSSYNEQFF. Here the CDR3 DNA reads TGTGCCAGCGGGACCACCCTCACTAGCGGTAGCTCCTACAATGAGCAGTTCTTC.

The chain recombines TRBV2 with TRBJ2-1; possibly TRBD2 for D (6 bases). The V gene's germline CDR1 is SNHLY and CDR2 FYNNEI. The V gene lost 6 bases and the J gene lost 9 bases, with 18 bases spanning the gap. The CDR3 has 14 amino acids. The CDR3, as DNA: TGTGCCAGCAGGCCTACCGGAGGGAACGGTGAGCAGTTCTTC. It is translated as CASRPTGGNGEQFF.

V and J are TRBV7-2 and TRBJ2-3; D is unresolved. CDR1 is SGHTA, CDR2 FQGNSA, per germline. This CDR3 is 13 amino acids long. The ends were cut back, 6 bases at V and 0 bases at J, with 7 bases in the middle. CDR3 sequence (DNA): TGTGCCAGCAGAACCCTCAGCACAGATACGCAGTATTTT. It specifies CASRTLSTDTQYF.

This clone was seen repeatedly, ten times or more. This chain joins TRBV23-1 and TRBJ2-1; D is unresolved. TRBV23-1 is assigned to the ORF class and has an uncertain function. V was clipped by 9 bases and J by 9 bases, with 21 bases between them. The CDR3 is 14 residues long. In DNA form, the CDR3 reads TGCGCCAGACTTCTAACTGACTCCCATGGTGAGCAGTTCTTC. Translating gives CARLLTDSHGEQFF.

The chain uses TRBV7-9 and TRBJ2-1, with D tentatively TRBD1 or TRBD2 (5 bases each). From germline, CDR1 is SEHNR and CDR2 FQNEAQ (reference sequence). V lost 0 bases and J lost 9, with 27 bases in between. The CDR3 covers 19 residues. CDR3 loop: CASSLAPGRPGPGSGEQFF. Written as DNA, the CDR3 is TGTGCCAGCAGCTTAGCCCCTGGCAGGCCGGGACCAGGGTCGGGTGAGCAGTTCTTC.